One sample yielded the 13 T cell receptor beta chains listed below, sequenced in a study. TCRdb re-analysed the 5' RACE reads in MiXCR, keeping a single row per CDR3 protein. The sample includes 35,000 to 50,000 distinct CDR3 sequences, around 23% of them seen just once. Cells sorted as Tregs were CD4+, CD25+ and CD127-/low. The material sequenced was Tregs sorted from a lymph node. The receptors originated from a female donor with breast cancer.

This clonotype was recorded at least ten times. The genes are TRBV29-1 and TRBJ2-7, with 9 nucleotides matching TRBD1. Germline assignment: CDR1 SQVTM and CDR2 ANQGSEA. The CDR3 sequence is 13 residues long. V lost 2 bases and J lost 7; bases outside the gene matches: 6. DNA of the CDR3: TGCAGCGTTGAAACCGGGACAGGGATAGAGCAGTACTTC. This sequence encodes CSVETGTGIEQYF.

In this sample, this clonotype turned up many times. The rearrangement uses TRBV6-5 and TRBJ1-5; TRBD1 is a possible D gene (5 bases). The germline V gene encodes CDR1 MNHEY and CDR2 SVGAGI. The CDR3 has 14 amino acids. Trimming took 2 bases from V and 6 from J, leaving 11 bases between them. Here the CDR3 DNA reads TGTGCCAGCAGTTACACAGGTGGGGGTCAGCCCCAGCATTTT. Translating it yields CASSYTGGGQPQHF.

In the case of this clonotype: The CDR3 does not end in the conserved phenylalanine or tryptophan, so this is likely a read error. The V gene is TRBV30, the J gene TRBJ2-5; D remains unclear. Germline V gene data show CDR1 as GTSNPN and CDR2 as SVGIG (reference sequence). The CDR3 extends over 14 amino acids. CDR3 sequence (DNA): TGTACCTGGAGTGTCGGCAGGATGCAAGAGACCCAGTACTCC. This codes for CTWSVGRMQETQYS.

The rearrangement uses TRBV4-1 and TRBJ2-4; D unclear. The CDR3 is made up of 16 amino acids. The germline gives CDR1 MGHRA, CDR2 YSYEKL. Between the trimmed V and J ends, which lost 2 bases and 2 bases, there was a span of 13 bases. CDR3 protein: CASSQPGKETKNIQYF. CDR3 nucleotides: TGCGCCAGCAGCCAACCCGGAAAGGAGACCAAAAACATTCAGTACTTC.

This clonotype has ten or more counts. The chain has TRBV5-1 and TRBJ1-3, with D hard to call. Trimming removed 0 bases at V and 2 bases at J, with 15 bases between. In germline, CDR1 is SGHRS, CDR2 YFSETQ. CDR3 length: 17 amino acids. The CDR3 loop is CASSLATGAATGNTIYF. In nucleotides, the CDR3 is TGCGCCAGCAGCTTGGCCACGGGTGCGGCAACTGGAAACACCATATATTTT. Drawing the rest from reference TRBV5-1 and TRBJ1-3, the complete variable domain is KAGVTQTPRYLIKTRGQQVTLSCSPISGHRSVSWYQQTPGQGLQFLFEYFSETQRNKGNFPGRFSGRQFSNSRSEMNVSTLELGDSALYLCASSLATGAATGNTIYFGEGSWLTVV.

This clonotype occurred many times. The genes are TRBV9 and TRBJ1-5, with 12 bases fitting TRBD1. Trimming cost V 4 bases and J 6 bases; bases outside gene matches: 8. Germline V gives CDR1 SGDLS, CDR2 YYNGEE. The CDR3 is 16 residues long. CDR3 protein: CASSLGSGQGAQPQHF. The CDR3 nucleotides are TGTGCCAGCAGCTTAGGGTCGGGACAGGGGGCTCAGCCCCAGCATTTT.

This clonotype turned up a few times. The chain joins TRBV19 to TRBJ2-1; 14 bases agree with TRBD2. The CDR3 contains 16 residues. With 5 bases clipped from V and 5 bases from J, the junction kept 5 bases outside the gene matches. In germline, CDR1 is LNHDA, CDR2 SQIVND (reference sequence). The CDR3 loop is CASSSRTSGRNNEQFF. The CDR3 coding sequence is TGTGCCAGTAGTTCAAGGACTAGCGGGAGGAACAATGAGCAGTTCTTC. Filled out from reference TRBV19 and TRBJ2-1, the complete variable domain reads DGGITQSPKYLFRKEGQNVTLSCEQNLNHDAMYWYRQDPGQGLRLIYYSQIVNDFQKGDIAEGYSVSREKKESFPLTVTSAQKNPTAFYLCASSSRTSGRNNEQFFGPGTRLTVL.

With regard to this clonotype: A much bigger clone sits one base away, suggesting this may be a read error. The missing conserved phenylalanine or tryptophan at the end of this CDR3 makes a read error likely. V gene TRBV4-1 combines with J gene TRBJ2-7; D is unresolved. Germline V gene data show CDR1 as MGHRA and CDR2 as YSYEKL. This CDR3 contains 11 residues. The V end lost 3 bases, the J end lost 3 bases, and 3 bases lay between the germline ends. CDR3 in amino acids: CASSQNYEQYS. For the CDR3, the DNA is TGCGCCAGCAGCCAGAACTACGAGCAGTACTCC.

Judged by abundance, this clonotype is medium-sized. This chain connects TRBV7-9 to TRBJ2-1; TRBD1 matches 9 bases. The CDR3 sequence is 15 residues long. Trimming at V came to 2 bases and at J to 5 bases, leaving 4 bases not matched to a gene. Germline V gene data show CDR1 as SEHNR and CDR2 as FQNEAQ (reference sequence). The CDR3 sequence: CASSLITGGNNEQFF. The CDR3, as DNA: TGTGCCAGCAGCTTAATAACAGGGGGCAACAATGAGCAGTTCTTC.

A remark on this clonotype: One base away lies a much larger clone, so this may be a sequencing read error. The chain employs TRBV5-6 and TRBJ2-2; no clear D. Looked up from germline, CDR1 is SGHDT and CDR2 is YYEEEE. The length of the CDR3 is 12 residues. Trimming took 3 bases from V and 8 from J, leaving 8 bases between them. In DNA, the CDR3 is TGTGCCAGCAGCTCGTATGCTGGGGAGCTGTTTTTT. Protein: CASSSYAGELFF.

This clonotype was picked up many times. The chain recombines TRBV20-1 with TRBJ2-7; D gene unclear. The germline CDR1 and CDR2 sequences are DFQATT and SNEGSKA (reference sequence). V lost 0 bases and J 6 bases, leaving 15 bases between the germline ends. The CDR3 is 14 residues long. The CDR3 bases are TGCAGTGCTAGAGATCCAATTAACCTCGGCGAGCAGTACTTC. It specifies CSARDPINLGEQYF.

Points on this clonotype: This may stem from a read error, because a much larger clone lies one nucleotide away. The chain is built from TRBV7-2 and TRBJ2-3; D is unresolved. Germline CDR1 is SGHTA and CDR2 is FQGNSA. This CDR3 has 16 residues. The CDR3 nucleotides are TGTGCCAGCAGCCCTCATGTCGGTCCCTGGGCAGATACGCGGTATTTT. It encodes CASSPHVGPWADTRYF.

This clonotype was observed many times. The J gene is TRBJ2-1, the V gene TRBV27; D call uncertain. V dropped 7 bases and J dropped 5 bases, with 15 bases sitting between them. CDR3 size: 14 residues. Germline V gene sequence: CDR1 MNHEY, CDR2 SMNVEV (reference sequence). CDR3 region: CASKIATPDNEQFF. Written as DNA, the CDR3 is TGTGCCAGCAAAATAGCCACTCCAGACAATGAGCAGTTCTTC.